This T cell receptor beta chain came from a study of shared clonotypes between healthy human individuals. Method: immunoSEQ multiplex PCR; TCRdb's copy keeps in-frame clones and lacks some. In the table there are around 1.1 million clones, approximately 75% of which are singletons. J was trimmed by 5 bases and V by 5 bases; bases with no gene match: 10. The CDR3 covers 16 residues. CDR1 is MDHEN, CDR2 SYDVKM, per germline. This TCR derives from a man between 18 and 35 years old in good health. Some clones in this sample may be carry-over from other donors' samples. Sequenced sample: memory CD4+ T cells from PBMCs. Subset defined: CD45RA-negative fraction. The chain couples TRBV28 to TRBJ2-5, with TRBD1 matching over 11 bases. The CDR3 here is CASSTRRTGGMETQYF. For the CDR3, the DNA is TGTGCCAGCAGTACCCGTAGGACAGGGGGCATGGAGACCCAGTACTTC.